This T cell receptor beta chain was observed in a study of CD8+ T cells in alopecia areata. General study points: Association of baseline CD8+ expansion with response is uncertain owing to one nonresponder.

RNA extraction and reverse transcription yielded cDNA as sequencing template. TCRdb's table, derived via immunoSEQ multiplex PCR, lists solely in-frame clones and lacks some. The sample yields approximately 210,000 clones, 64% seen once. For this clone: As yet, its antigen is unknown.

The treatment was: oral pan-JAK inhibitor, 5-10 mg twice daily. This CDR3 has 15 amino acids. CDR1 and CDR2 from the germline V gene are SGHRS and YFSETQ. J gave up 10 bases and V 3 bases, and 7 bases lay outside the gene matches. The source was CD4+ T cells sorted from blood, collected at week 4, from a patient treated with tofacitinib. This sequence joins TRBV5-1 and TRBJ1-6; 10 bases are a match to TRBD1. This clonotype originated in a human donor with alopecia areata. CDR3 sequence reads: CASSWRDRGRSPLHF. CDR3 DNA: TGCGCCAGCAGCTGGAGGGACAGGGGTAGGTCACCCCTCCACTTT.